This is a list of T cell receptor beta chains from one sample in a study of post-analysis software for immune sequencing data. One entry per CDR3 protein results from TCRdb running MiXCR on the PCR reads. The profile shows hundreds of thousands of distinct CDR3 sequences, roughly 27% of them singletons. The sequenced material came from blood. The receptor source for this set is a girl under 18 with multiple sclerosis. CDR3s include the opening cysteine and the closing phenylalanine or tryptophan. The D gene is left open where the match is weak. Clone size, where shown, is once, few, many, or a class for clones that have expanded.

v_call	j_call	d_call	clone_size	cdr3_aa	cdr3_nt
TRBV29-1	TRBJ2-4	TRBD2	many	CSVVLAGDTKNIQYF	TGCAGCGTTGTTTTAGCGGGGGATACCAAAAACATTCAGTACTTC
TRBV24-1	TRBJ2-5	NA	NA	CATSDRSAGASETQYF	TGTGCCACCAGTGATCGTTCGGCAGGGGCCTCGGAGACCCAGTACTTC
TRBV29-1	TRBJ1-4	NA	many	CSVATGLVGKLFF	TGCAGCGTGGCAACAGGGTTGGTAGGAAAACTGTTTTTT
TRBV7-9	TRBJ2-1	NA	NA	CASSSQSALWEFF	TGTGCCAGCAGCTCACAGAGCGCGTTATGGGAGTTCTTC
TRBV7-6	TRBJ2-2	NA	few	CASTPLTDNTGELFF	TGTGCCAGCACCCCTTTGACGGACAACACCGGGGAGCTGTTTTTT
TRBV3-1	TRBJ2-5	TRBD2	few	CASSLTSEVETQYF	TGTGCCAGCAGCCTGACTAGCGAGGTAGAGACCCAGTACTTC
TRBV12-3/TRBV12-4	TRBJ2-5	NA	NA	CASSSDWWETQYF	TGTGCCAGCAGCTCTGACTGGTGGGAGACCCAGTACTTC
TRBV6-6	TRBJ2-5	TRBD1	NA	CAGKRDSQETQYF	TGTGCCGGAAAACGGGACAGCCAAGAGACCCAGTACTTC
TRBV7-9	TRBJ2-5	TRBD2	NA	CASSMGGVQETQYF	TGTGCCAGCAGCATGGGGGGGGTTCAAGAGACCCAGTACTTC
TRBV5-5	TRBJ2-1	NA	few	CASRRDTAYNEQFF	TGTGCCAGCAGAAGGGACACGGCCTACAATGAGCAGTTCTTC
TRBV6-1	TRBJ2-3	TRBD2	NA	CAKRSGGAGREVVADTQYF	TGTGCCAAGCGATCGGGAGGCGCTGGGCGGGAGGTGGTTGCAGATACGCAGTATTTT
TRBV7-2	TRBJ1-5	TRBD1	NA	CASSLRTGGGQPQHF	TGTGCCAGCAGCTTACGGACAGGGGGCGGACAGCCCCAGCATTTT
TRBV15	TRBJ1-2	NA	few	CATSRDWAGANGYTF	TGTGCCACCAGCAGAGATTGGGCAGGGGCTAATGGCTACACCTTC
TRBV2	TRBJ2-1	TRBD1	NA	CASKGQGSNEQFF	TGTGCCAGCAAGGGACAGGGTTCCAATGAGCAGTTCTTC
TRBV7-6	TRBJ2-1	TRBD2	NA	CASSLNLAGGRNEQFF	TGTGCCAGCAGCCTAAATTTAGCGGGGGGAAGGAATGAGCAGTTCTTC
TRBV7-2	TRBJ1-2	NA	few	CASSLAGGPNMYGYTF	TGTGCCAGCAGCTTAGCTGGGGGTCCCAATATGTATGGCTACACCTTC
TRBV19	TRBJ2-1	NA	NA	CASSINGDLISSSYNEQFF	TGTGCCAGTAGTATAAATGGGGACTTGATATCTAGCTCCTACAATGAGCAGTTCTTC
TRBV19	TRBJ1-2	NA	NA	CATTRTDYGYTF	TGTGCCACCACTCGGACAGACTATGGCTACACCTTC
TRBV3-1	TRBJ2-7	TRBD1	few	CASSPASWSGGVVYEQYF	TGTGCCAGCAGCCCAGCGAGTTGGTCAGGGGGTGTCGTTTACGAGCAGTACTTC
TRBV25-1	TRBJ2-7	TRBD1	NA	CASRGTGGPGEQYF	TGTGCCAGCAGGGGGACAGGGGGTCCAGGCGAGCAGTACTTC
TRBV20-1	TRBJ2-1	TRBD1	NA	CSAKNRGQGTNEQFF	TGCAGTGCCAAAAATCGGGGACAGGGTACCAATGAGCAGTTCTTC
TRBV6-5	TRBJ1-1	NA	NA	CASKSQGGHTEAFF	TGTGCCAGCAAGTCCCAGGGAGGGCACACTGAAGCTTTCTTT
TRBV29-1	TRBJ2-7	NA	NA	CSARVERTEQYF	TGCAGCGCCAGGGTCGAGAGGACCGAGCAGTACTTC
TRBV6-1	TRBJ1-5	TRBD1	NA	CASRFRPGQSNQPQHF	TGTGCCAGCAGGTTCCGTCCGGGACAGAGCAATCAGCCCCAGCATTTT
TRBV24-1	TRBJ1-2	NA	NA	CATSGPSAGLGYGYTF	TGTGCCACCAGTGGCCCATCGGCAGGTCTCGGCTATGGCTACACCTTC
TRBV20-1	TRBJ1-2	NA	few	CSAREYGDYTF	TGCAGTGCTAGAGAATACGGGGACTACACCTTC
TRBV15	TRBJ1-4	NA	NA	CATSRVTETPNEKLFF	TGTGCCACCAGCAGAGTTACGGAGACTCCGAATGAAAAACTGTTTTTT
TRBV3-1	TRBJ2-1	NA	few	CASSPAQGGPYNEQFF	TGTGCCAGCAGCCCCGCGCAGGGTGGTCCCTACAATGAGCAGTTCTTC
TRBV7-2	TRBJ2-7	NA	NA	CASSLVPLTYEQYF	TGTGCCAGCAGCTTAGTCCCTCTTACCTACGAGCAGTACTTC
TRBV5-1	TRBJ2-3	NA	few	CASSLAGRGADTQYF	TGCGCCAGCAGCTTGGCCGGCAGGGGAGCAGATACGCAGTATTTT
TRBV6-5	TRBJ1-1	NA	NA	CASRFMGQNTEAFF	TGTGCCAGCAGGTTCATGGGGCAGAACACTGAAGCTTTCTTT
TRBV20-1	TRBJ2-1	NA	few	CSVADRNNEQFF	TGCAGTGTCGCGGACAGAAACAATGAGCAGTTCTTC
TRBV11-2	TRBJ1-2	NA	NA	CASSFLASRVEGYTF	TGTGCCAGCAGCTTCTTGGCATCAAGGGTGGAAGGCTACACCTTC